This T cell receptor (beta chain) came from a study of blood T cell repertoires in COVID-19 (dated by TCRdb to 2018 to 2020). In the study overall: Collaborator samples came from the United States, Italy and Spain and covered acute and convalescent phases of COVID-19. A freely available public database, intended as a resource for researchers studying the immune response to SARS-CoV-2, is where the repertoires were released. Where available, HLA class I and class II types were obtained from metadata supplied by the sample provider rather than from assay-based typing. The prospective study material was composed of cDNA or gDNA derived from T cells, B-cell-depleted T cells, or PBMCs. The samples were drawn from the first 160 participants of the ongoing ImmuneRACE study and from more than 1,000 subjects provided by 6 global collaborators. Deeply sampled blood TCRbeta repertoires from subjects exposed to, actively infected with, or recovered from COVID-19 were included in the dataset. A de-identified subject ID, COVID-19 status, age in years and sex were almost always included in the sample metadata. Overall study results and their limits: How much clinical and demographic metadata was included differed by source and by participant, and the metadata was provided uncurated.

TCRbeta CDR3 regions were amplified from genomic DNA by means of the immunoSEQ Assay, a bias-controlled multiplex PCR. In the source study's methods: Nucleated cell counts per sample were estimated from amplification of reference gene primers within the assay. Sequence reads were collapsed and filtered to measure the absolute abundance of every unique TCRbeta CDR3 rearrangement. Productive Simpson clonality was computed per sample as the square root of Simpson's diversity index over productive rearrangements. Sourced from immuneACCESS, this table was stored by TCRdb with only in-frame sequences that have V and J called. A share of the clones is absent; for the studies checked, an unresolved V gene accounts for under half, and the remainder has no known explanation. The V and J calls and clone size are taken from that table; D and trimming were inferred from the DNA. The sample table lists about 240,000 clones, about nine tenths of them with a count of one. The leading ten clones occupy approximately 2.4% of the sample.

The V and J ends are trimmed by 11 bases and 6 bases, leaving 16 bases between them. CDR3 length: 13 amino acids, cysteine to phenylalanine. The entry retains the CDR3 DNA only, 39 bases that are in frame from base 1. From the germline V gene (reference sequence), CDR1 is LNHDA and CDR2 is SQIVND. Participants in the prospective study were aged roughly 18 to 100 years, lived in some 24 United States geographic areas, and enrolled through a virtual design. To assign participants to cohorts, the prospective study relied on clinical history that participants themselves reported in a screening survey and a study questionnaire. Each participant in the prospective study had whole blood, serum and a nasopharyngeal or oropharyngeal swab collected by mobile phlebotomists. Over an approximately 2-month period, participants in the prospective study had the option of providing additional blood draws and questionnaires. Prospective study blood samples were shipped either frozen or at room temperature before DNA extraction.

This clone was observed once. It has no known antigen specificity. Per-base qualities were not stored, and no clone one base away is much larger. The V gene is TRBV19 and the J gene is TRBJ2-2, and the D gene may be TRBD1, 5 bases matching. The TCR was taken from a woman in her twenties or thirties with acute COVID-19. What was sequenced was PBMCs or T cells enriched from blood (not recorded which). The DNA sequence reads TGTGCCTCAGGGCCATCCCGGGCCGGGGAGCTGTTTTTT. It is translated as CASGPSRAGELFF. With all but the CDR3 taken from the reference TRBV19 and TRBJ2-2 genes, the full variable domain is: DGGITQSPKYLFRKEGQNVTLSCEQNLNHDAMYWYRQDPGQGLRLIYYSQIVNDFQKGDIAEGYSVSREKKESFPLTVTSAQKNPTAFYLCASGPSRAGELFFGEGSRLTVL.